This T cell receptor beta chain is from a study of blood T cell repertoires in COVID-19 (dated by TCRdb to 2020 to 2021). Background on the whole study: The collaborator samples originated in the United States, Italy and Spain and spanned the acute and convalescent phases of COVID-19. The material from the prospective study consisted of cDNA or gDNA derived from T cells, B-cell-depleted T cells, or PBMCs. The dataset comprised deeply sampled blood TCRbeta repertoires from subjects exposed to, actively infected with, or recovered from COVID-19. Samples were obtained from the ongoing ImmuneRACE study (first 160 participants) and from about 1,300 subjects provided by 6 global collaborators. The sample metadata nearly always contained a de-identified subject ID, COVID-19 status, age in years and sex. Where HLA class I and class II types were available, the types were taken from metadata supplied by the sample provider, not from assay-based typing. The repertoires were made available in a free public database intended to serve as a resource for research on the immune response to SARS-CoV-2.

The study at large found these results: Clinical and demographic metadata were provided uncurated, with the amount varying by source and participant.

Collaborating institutions collected whole blood in K2EDTA tubes following their own protocols. For TCRbeta analysis, collaborators shipped samples as frozen whole blood, isolated PBMCs, or DNA extracted from either of those sample types. On this clone: Its antigen is still unknown. No qualities accompany the bases; no much larger clone lies one base away.

The immunoSEQ Assay, a bias-controlled multiplex PCR, was used to amplify TCRbeta CDR3 regions from genomic DNA. Turning to the authors' computational methods: Within the assay, amplification of reference gene primers was used to estimate how many nucleated cells each sample contained. Sequence reads were collapsed and filtered to measure the absolute abundance of every unique TCRbeta CDR3 rearrangement. For each sample, productive Simpson clonality was calculated by taking the square root of Simpson's diversity index across productive rearrangements. TCRdb re-hosts the immuneACCESS table, in-frame sequences only. Its copies lack some clones; in the studies checked, an unresolved V gene accounts for under half of them, and the cause for the rest is not known. V and J calls and clone size are given by that table; D and trimming were obtained from the DNA. Across this sample there are some 100,000 clones, with approximately 86% seen only once. Approximately 5.3% of the sample belongs to the ten largest clones.

Including cysteine and phenylalanine, the CDR3 has 14 amino acids. Only the CDR3 part of the read is kept: 42 bases, read in frame from the first base. V is cut by 3 bases and J by 2 bases, and the space between the germline ends is 11 bases. The germline V gene supplies CDR1 SGHTA and CDR2 FQGNSA. The chain couples TRBV7-2 to TRBJ2-7, with no D gene named confidently. The sequenced sample consisted of peripheral blood. The sequence was collected from a human donor in a cohort sampled during active COVID-19. The CDR3 protein sequence reads: CASSLAASAYEQYF. The nucleotides are TGTGCCAGCAGCTTGGCGGCCTCGGCCTACGAGCAGTACTTC.